Following are 18 T cell receptor beta chains from one sample sequenced in a study of blood T cell repertoires in COVID-19. TCRdb's copy holds only in-frame clones and misses some; the assay was immunoSEQ multiplex PCR. The repertoire includes about 220,000 clones, under 90% of them detected once, and 4.8% sits in the top ten. Sample: PBMCs or T cells enriched from blood (not recorded which). These receptors were taken from a woman in her fifties or sixties who had been exposed to COVID-19.

CDR3 coding DNA: TGCGCCAGCAGCCAAACAGGGGGGGCTGGAAACACCATATATTTT. Translation gives CASSQTGGAGNTIYF. The chain is built from TRBV4-1 and TRBJ1-3, with 8 bases aligning to TRBD1. With 2 bases clipped from V and 2 bases from J, the junction kept 2 bases outside the gene matches. The length of the CDR3 is 15 residues. CDR1 MGHRA and CDR2 YSYEKL come from the germline V gene.

A word on this clone: The same CDR3 arises from other DNA sequences in this sample as well. The chain recombines TRBV6-1 with TRBJ1-1, with no clear D. The CDR3 totals 12 residues. V lost 3 bases to trimming and J lost 5 bases, with 7 bases between them. Germline V gives CDR1 MNHNS, CDR2 SASEGT. CDR3 amino acids: CASSEGRTEAFF. As DNA, the CDR3 is TGTGCCAGCAGTGAGGGGAGAACTGAAGCTTTCTTT.

In its sample, this clone was seen a few times. This chain joins TRBV10-3 and TRBJ1-6; D perhaps matches TRBD1 (5 bases). The CDR3 runs 13 residues. Per the germline V gene, CDR1 is ENHRY and CDR2 is SYGVKD. The V and J ends lost 3 bases and 10 bases respectively, with 10 bases between them. Here the CDR3 reads CAISDGGESPLHF. CDR3 bases: TGTGCCATCAGTGATGGGGGGGAATCACCCCTCCACTTT.

V usage is TRBV7-9 and J usage is TRBJ1-4; D ambiguous. CDR3 length equals 12 residues. Germline-derived CDR1 and CDR2 are SEHNR and FQNEAQ (reference sequence). V was shortened by 6 bases and J by 11 bases, with 13 bases between the two germline ends. CDR3 DNA: TGTGCCAGCAGGGGCGAACCTCATAAACTGTTTTTT. It is translated as CASRGEPHKLFF. The full variable domain, with the rest looked up from reference TRBV7-9 and TRBJ1-4, is DTGVSQNPRHKITKRGQNVTFRCDPISEHNRLYWYRQTLGQGPEFLTYFQNEAQLEKSRLLSDRFSAERPKGSFSTLEIQRTEQGDSAMYLCASRGEPHKLFFGSGTQLSVL.

The chain combines TRBV29-1 with TRBJ2-5; TRBD2 is a possible D gene (6 bases). V shed 8 bases and J shed 4 bases, with 11 bases lying between them. CDR3 size: 11 residues. CDR1 and CDR2 (germline): SQVTM, ANQGSEA. The CDR3 is CSWRVGETQYF. The DNA of the CDR3 is TGCAGCTGGAGGGTGGGAGAGACCCAGTACTTC.

On this clone itself: An end of the junction does not agree with germline; a read error may underlie this. This chain connects TRBV12-3 or TRBV12-4 to TRBJ1-1; D gene unclear. The CDR3 covers 10 residues. CDR3 residues: CASSLRVSSF. The CDR3 DNA is TGTGCCAGCAGTTTAAGAGTTTCCTCCTTT.

This sequence joins TRBV12-3 or TRBV12-4 and TRBJ1-2, with D maybe TRBD1 (5 bases). V was shortened by 7 bases and J by 5 bases, with 14 bases between the two germline ends. The CDR3 totals 13 residues. The CDR3 nucleotides are TGTGCCAGCAAACCCCCGGGGGGTTATGGCTACACCTTC. Translated, it gives CASKPPGGYGYTF.

This clone was observed a single time. The chain recombines TRBV13 with TRBJ2-3; 11 nucleotides align to TRBD2. Germline values: CDR1 PRHDT, CDR2 FYEKMQ (reference sequence). CDR3 length: 14 residues. The ends lost 5 bases at V and 4 bases at J; junction bases unmatched: 2. CDR3 sequence (DNA): TGTGCCAGCAGCACGACTAGCGGGGCAGATACGCAGTATTTT. Its translation: CASSTTSGADTQYF.

In this sample, this clone turned up a few times. The chain has TRBV24-1 and TRBJ1-2; D remains ambiguous. Germline V lookup: CDR1 KGHDR, CDR2 SFDVKD. V was trimmed by 3 bases and J by 6 bases, leaving 16 bases between them. This CDR3 is built from 15 residues. CDR3 DNA: TGTGCCACCAGTGATACTAGACACCTGCCAGATGGCTACACCTTC. This gives the protein CATSDTRHLPDGYTF.

This rearrangement joins TRBV3-1 (or the pseudogene TRBV3-2) to TRBJ1-1; D is possibly TRBD1 (6 bases). CDR3 length: 15 amino acids. V was clipped by 4 bases and J by 5 bases, with 17 bases between them. Per the germline V gene, CDR1 is LGHDT and CDR2 is YNNKEL (reference sequence). The chain's CDR3 is CASSRVGGARTEAFF. CDR3 nucleotide sequence: TGTGCCAGCAGCCGTGTTGGGGGGGCGCGAACTGAAGCTTTCTTT.

The rearrangement joins TRBV28 to TRBJ1-1; D remains unclear. This CDR3 spans 15 amino acids. Trimming took off 6 bases at V and 4 bases at J, with 18 bases between the two ends. The germline V gene has CDR1 MDHEN and CDR2 SYDVKM. This CDR3 reads CASSPGSGRLTEAFF. Here the CDR3 DNA reads TGTGCCAGCAGCCCGGGGAGTGGCAGGCTCACTGAAGCTTTCTTT.

The genes are TRBV7-2 and TRBJ1-5; D gene uncertain. V was trimmed by 4 bases and J by 0 bases, leaving 7 bases between them. From germline, CDR1 is SGHTA and CDR2 FQGNSA. The CDR3 loop spans 14 amino acids. The CDR3 here is CASSSRSSNQPQHF. DNA for the CDR3: TGTGCCAGCAGCTCCAGATCTAGCAATCAGCCCCAGCATTTT.

V and J are TRBV5-1 and TRBJ1-1; 8 nucleotides agree with TRBD1. The CDR3 length is 15 residues. V lost 4 bases, J lost 4 bases, and 9 bases stayed unmatched. Germline loops: CDR1 SGHRS, CDR2 YFSETQ. DNA for the CDR3: TGCGCCAGCAGCCAGGACCAGGGGGCCGGCACTGAAGCTTTCTTT. Residues: CASSQDQGAGTEAFF. Using reference TRBV5-1 and TRBJ1-1 for the parts outside the CDR3, the full variable domain is KAGVTQTPRYLIKTRGQQVTLSCSPISGHRSVSWYQQTPGQGLQFLFEYFSETQRNKGNFPGRFSGRQFSNSRSEMNVSTLELGDSALYLCASSQDQGAGTEAFFGQGTRLTVV.

This clone showed up just once. Germline and junction disagree at one end, which may indicate a read error. The chain has TRBV11-2 and TRBJ2-1, with TRBD1 matching 10 bases. The CDR3 runs to 14 residues. The germline V gene has CDR1 SGHAT and CDR2 FQNNGV. CDR3 sequence reads: CASSLEGTGVEQFF. As DNA, the CDR3 is TGTGCCAGCAGCCTAGAGGGGACAGGGGTCGAGCAGTTCTTC.

CDR3 amino acids: CASSRGRPGQGSNQPQHF. In DNA, the CDR3 is TGTGCCAGTAGTAGGGGGCGTCCGGGACAGGGCAGCAATCAGCCCCAGCATTTT. The rearrangement joins TRBV19 to TRBJ1-5, with TRBD1 matching over 9 bases. J gave up 1 base and V 4 bases, and 11 bases lay outside the gene matches. Germline CDR1 is LNHDA and CDR2 is SQIVND (reference sequence). This CDR3 has 18 amino acids.

The chain links TRBV7-9 to TRBJ1-3; tentative D call: TRBD1 (5 bases). Germline V gene lookup returns CDR1 SEHNR and CDR2 FQNEAQ (reference sequence). Trimming took off 1 base at V and 6 bases at J, with 13 bases between the two ends. The CDR3 is made up of 15 amino acids. CDR3 bases: TGTGCCAGCAGCTTAGGCCAGGGTTGGGAAAACACCATATATTTT. It specifies CASSLGQGWENTIYF. The complete variable domain, with remaining parts taken from reference TRBV7-9 and TRBJ1-3, reads DTGVSQNPRHKITKRGQNVTFRCDPISEHNRLYWYRQTLGQGPEFLTYFQNEAQLEKSRLLSDRFSAERPKGSFSTLEIQRTEQGDSAMYLCASSLGQGWENTIYFGEGSWLTVV.

The CDR3 DNA follows: TGTGCCAGCAGCTTAGCTCGGGGGAGAGAGACCCAGTACTTC. This encodes CASSLARGRETQYF. V gene TRBV7-2 combines with J gene TRBJ2-5; D may be TRBD2 (6 bases). The CDR3 is 14 residues long. Germline CDR1 and CDR2: SGHTA and FQGNSA. V was cut by 0 bases and J by 4 bases, with 9 bases left in between.

V usage is TRBV25-1 and J usage is TRBJ1-1; possible D gene TRBD1, 5 bases. Trimming removed 4 bases at V and 7 bases at J, with 13 bases between. The CDR3 covers 13 residues. Germline-derived CDR1 and CDR2 are MGHDK and SYGVNS. The CDR3 loop is CASSVQGVHEAFF. CDR3 in DNA: TGTGCCAGCAGTGTACAAGGGGTGCATGAAGCTTTCTTT.